This TCR beta chain was documented in a study of neurological immune-mediated disorders. The CDR3 totals 12 residues. The germline gives CDR1 DFQATT, CDR2 SNEGSKA (reference sequence). This clonotype appeared many times. Time point noted: longitudinal time-point 2. The unsorted libraries were prepared from 2 million PBMCs (stored at -80 C). The cDNA was synthesized by 5'RACE incorporating 10-nucleotide random UMIs. A single run covered 15-18 subjects with over 180 million TCR-beta sequences. TCRdb reprocessed the 5' RACE reads with MiXCR, giving one entry per CDR3 protein. The sample consists of approximately 82,000 distinct CDR3 sequences, about 13% of them appearing once.

The chain employs TRBV20-1 and TRBJ2-1, with TRBD2 matching over 8 bases. The specimen sequenced was PBMCs. The receptor was isolated from a female donor with HTLV-1-associated myelopathy (HAM/TSP). CDR3 sequence reads: CRGTRSYNEQFF. In nucleotides, the CDR3 is TGCAGAGGGACTAGGAGCTACAATGAGCAGTTCTTC.